The 10 T cell receptor beta chains below were found in one sample sequenced in a study of T cells in Graves' hyperthyroidism and ophthalmopathy (dated 2019 in TCRdb). Libraries were built with multiplex PCR. The listed sequencing device is Illumina HiSeq 2000. The TCR beta CDR3 regions were amplified from the RNA transcripts. For the first round of RT-PCR on the TCR CDR3, the HTBI primer set was used together with the Qiagen OneStep RT-PCR kit. TCRdb took the public reads, trimmed them with fastp at Q25, ran MiXCR for clone calling and kept in-frame beta chains. Merged by CDR3 protein, the rows form single entries marked with the most common genes and DNA. The sample yields more than 500,000 distinct CDR3 sequences; 15% to 20% were counted once. The top ten hold 29% of the sample. The sequenced sample was blood. These receptors were obtained from a woman between 25 and 40 years old with Graves' ophthalmopathy.

This clonotype was counted many times. The V call is TRBV3-1, the J call TRBJ2-7; D is uncertain. Germline V gives CDR1 LGHDT, CDR2 YNNKEL (reference sequence). There are 13 residues in the CDR3. The ends were cut back, 2 bases at V and 2 bases at J, with 7 bases in the middle. CDR3 residues: CASSQWNTYEQYF. The CDR3, as DNA: TGTGCCAGCAGCCAATGGAATACCTACGAGCAGTACTTC.

Ten or more counts support this clonotype. In DNA, the CDR3 is TGTGCCAGCAGTTACTCGTGGCCGAACTCTGGAAACACCATATATTTT. Protein: CASSYSWPNSGNTIYF. The V and J genes are TRBV6-6 and TRBJ1-3, with no clear D. V was clipped by 0 bases and J by 0 bases, with 9 bases between them. The CDR3 runs to 16 residues. In germline, CDR1 is MNHNY, CDR2 SVGAGI (reference sequence).

The chain employs TRBV5-4 and TRBJ1-1; D is uncertain. Germline values: CDR1 SGHNT, CDR2 YYREEE (reference sequence). The CDR3 has 13 residues. V lost 4 bases and J 5 bases, leaving 12 bases between the germline ends. The CDR3 protein is CASSRWTGTEAFF. DNA of the CDR3: TGTGCCAGCAGCCGTTGGACGGGAACTGAAGCTTTCTTT.

This clonotype was seen a few times. The chain joins TRBV28 to TRBJ2-7, with 9 bases that match TRBD1. Germline CDR1 is MDHEN and CDR2 is SYDVKM. The J segment lost 4 bases and the V segment lost 7 bases, leaving 11 bases of the junction unmatched. This CDR3 contains 15 residues. This CDR3 is CASNRVTGGRYEQYF. CDR3 nucleotides: TGTGCCAGCAACCGCGTGACAGGGGGTCGGTACGAGCAGTACTTC.

This clonotype has a count of ten or more. This sequence joins TRBV7-3 and TRBJ1-5; no clear D. Germline values: CDR1 SGHTA, CDR2 FQGTGA. With 5 bases removed from V and 6 bases from J, the gap between germline ends came to 11 bases. The CDR3 loop spans 13 amino acids. For the CDR3, the DNA is TGTGCCAGCAGCGCCCGTTATGGTCAGCCCCAGCATTTT. Protein product: CASSARYGQPQHF.

This clonotype was seen at least ten times. The chain employs TRBV4-2 and TRBJ1-4; D is ambiguous. This CDR3 spans 17 amino acids. CDR1 LGHNA and CDR2 YNFKEQ come from the germline V gene. V was cut by 2 bases and J by 1 base, with 14 bases left in between. The chain's CDR3 is CASSQNGGLVTNEKLFF. The CDR3 coding sequence is TGTGCCAGCAGCCAAAACGGAGGGTTGGTAACTAATGAAAAACTGTTTTTT.

The chain couples TRBV9 to TRBJ1-3, with 11 nucleotides matching TRBD1. This CDR3 is built from 16 residues. CDR1 and CDR2 (germline): SGDLS, YYNGEE. After removal of 2 bases from V and 2 bases from J, the junction contained 3 bases not matched to a gene. The CDR3: CASSVGQGAAGNTIYF. The CDR3 DNA sequence: TGTGCCAGCAGCGTCGGACAGGGGGCGGCTGGAAACACCATATATTTT.

Only a few counts were recorded for this clonotype. The chain uses TRBV5-6 and TRBJ2-5; 8 bases match TRBD1. This CDR3 contains 14 residues. The J segment lost 5 bases and the V segment lost 4 bases, leaving 7 bases of the junction unmatched. Germline CDR1 and CDR2: SGHDT and YYEEEE. The CDR3, as DNA: TGTGCCAGCAGCCCTTTTCAGGGGGCGGAGACCCAGTACTTC. Translation gives CASSPFQGAETQYF.

This clonotype was observed at least ten times. The V and J genes are TRBV20-1 and TRBJ2-7; 8 bases align to TRBD2. This CDR3 is 13 amino acids long. The germline CDR1 and CDR2 sequences are DFQATT and SNEGSKA (reference sequence). V dropped 6 bases and J dropped 0; count of bases not matched to a gene: 4. In DNA form, the CDR3 reads TGCAGTGCCAAGCGGGAGAGCTCCTACGAGCAGTACTTC. Translating it yields CSAKRESSYEQYF.

A note on this clonotype: With a much larger clone just one base away, this may be a read error. This chain links TRBV24-1 with TRBJ2-3; 14 bases map to TRBD2. V dropped 5 bases and J dropped 5; count of bases not matched to a gene: 5. Germline loops: CDR1 KGHDR, CDR2 SFDVKD. The CDR3 totals 16 residues. The CDR3 DNA reads as TGTGCCACCAGTGCGGGACTAGCGGGGGACAGAGATACGCAGTATTTT. Protein: CATSAGLAGDRDTQYF.